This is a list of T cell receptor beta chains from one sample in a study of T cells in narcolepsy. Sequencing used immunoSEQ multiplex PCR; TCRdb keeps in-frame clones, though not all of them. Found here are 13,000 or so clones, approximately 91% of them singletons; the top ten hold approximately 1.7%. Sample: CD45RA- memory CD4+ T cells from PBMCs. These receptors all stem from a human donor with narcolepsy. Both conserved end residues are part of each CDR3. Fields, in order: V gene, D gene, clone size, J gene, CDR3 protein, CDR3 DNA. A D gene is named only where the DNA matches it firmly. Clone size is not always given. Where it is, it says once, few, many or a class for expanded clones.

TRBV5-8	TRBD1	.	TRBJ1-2	CASSPMRGPQLLRGYTF	TGTGCCAGCAGCCCGATGAGGGGGCCCCAGCTTCTTCGCGGCTACACCTTC
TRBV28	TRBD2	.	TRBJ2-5	CASRTTSGSRETQYF	TGTGCCAGCAGAACGACTAGCGGGAGCAGGGAGACCCAGTACTTC
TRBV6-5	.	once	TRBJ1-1	CASSLQGDTEAFF	TGTGCCAGCAGTTTGCAGGGTGACACTGAAGCTTTCTTT
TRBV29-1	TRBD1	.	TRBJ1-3	CSVLTGGGNTIYF	TGCAGCGTCCTAACAGGGGGTGGAAACACCATATATTTT
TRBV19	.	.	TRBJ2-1	CASSSGIHEQFF	TGTGCCAGTAGTAGCGGGATCCATGAGCAGTTCTTC
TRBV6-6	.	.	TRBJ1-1	CASSPDRQFTEAFF	TGTGCCAGCAGCCCCGACAGGCAATTCACTGAAGCTTTCTTT
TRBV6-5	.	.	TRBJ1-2	CASSRGQTVNYGYTF	TGTGCCAGCAGCCGCGGACAGACAGTTAACTATGGCTACACCTTC
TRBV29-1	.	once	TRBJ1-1	CSVNGALNTEAFF	TGCAGCGTTAATGGGGCGCTGAACACTGAAGCTTTCTTT
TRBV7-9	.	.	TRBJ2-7	CASSLGQGWPYF	TGTGCCAGCAGCTTGGGTCAGGGTTGGCCGTACTTC
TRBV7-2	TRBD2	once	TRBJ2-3	CASSTRTTLAGVAGDTQYF	TGTGCCAGCAGCACAAGGACCACTCTAGCGGGAGTTGCAGGAGATACGCAGTATTTT
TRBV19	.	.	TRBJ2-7	CASSMRQGSVEQYF	TGTGCCAGTAGTATGAGGCAGGGGTCGGTCGAGCAGTACTTC
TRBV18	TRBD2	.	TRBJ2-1	CASSPGGSNYNEQFF	TGTGCCAGCTCACCAGGCGGGAGCAATTACAATGAGCAGTTCTTC
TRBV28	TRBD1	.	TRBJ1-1	CASSSPTGAGAFF	TGTGCCAGCAGTTCCCCGACAGGGGCCGGGGCTTTCTTT
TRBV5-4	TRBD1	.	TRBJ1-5	CASSLTGDSNQPQHF	TGTGCCAGCAGCTTGACAGGGGACAGCAATCAGCCCCAGCATTTT
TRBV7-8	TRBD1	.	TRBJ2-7	CASSSDGDRGRQYF	TGTGCCAGCAGCTCGGACGGGGACAGGGGGCGTCAGTACTTC
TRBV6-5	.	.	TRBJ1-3	CASGAQGSSGNTIYF	TGTGCCAGCGGGGCGCAGGGATCCTCTGGAAACACCATATATTTT
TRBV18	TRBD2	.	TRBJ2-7	CASGTSGVYEQYF	TGTGCCAGCGGCACTAGCGGGGTGTACGAGCAGTACTTC
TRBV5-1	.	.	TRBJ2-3	CASSLVGSRNTDTQYF	TGCGCCAGCAGCTTGGTCGGTTCCCGCAACACAGATACGCAGTATTTT
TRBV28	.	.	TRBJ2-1	CASSSDPGGRPGVMFF	TGTGCCAGCAGCTCCGACCCCGGGGGTCGGCCGGGAGTAATGTTCTTC